The entry below gives a single T cell receptor (beta chain) sequence along with its context. Its target is not known. TCRdb re-analysed the multiplex PCR reads in MiXCR, keeping a single row per CDR3 protein. The table records under 75,000 distinct CDR3 sequences, 57% of them present only once. Per the germline V gene, CDR1 is SNHLY and CDR2 is FYNNEI. This CDR3 contains 16 residues. Trimming cost V 7 bases and J 5 bases; bases outside gene matches: 15. The data are from a study of breast tumors, draining lymph nodes, adjacent tissues. Findings and limits, study-wide: Tumor repertoires ranked between lymph nodes and nontumor tissue in diversity, with V and J gene preferences.

The chain links TRBV2 to TRBJ2-7; the match to TRBD2 covers 9 bases. The sequence was obtained from a female donor with breast cancer. Some clones in this sample may be carry-over from other donors' samples. Sequencing was carried out using breast tumor tissue. The CDR3 loop reads CASMAGLAGPLDEQYF. CDR3 DNA sequence: TGTGCCAGCATGGCTGGGCTAGCGGGGCCCCTCGACGAGCAGTACTTC.